The 29 T cell receptor beta chains below all came from one sample that was sequenced in a study of molecular identifiers for immune sequencing clone quantification. TCRdb passed the PCR reads through MiXCR, listing each CDR3 protein once. The sample contains tens of thousands of distinct CDR3 sequences, approximately 25% of which appear only once. Sequenced input: naive CD8+ T cells from blood, with Jurkat cell RNA spiked in. Subset of the sample: FACS-sorted CD8+CD4-CCR7+CD45RA+ naive T cells. The receptors stem from a human donor in good health. Some libraries in this study had Jurkat cell RNA spiked in.

Many counts were recorded for this clonotype. The chain employs TRBV30 and TRBJ2-7; D is undetermined. Deletions cut 2 bases from V and 2 bases from J, with 16 bases between. CDR1 GTSNPN and CDR2 SVGIG come from the germline V gene (reference sequence). The CDR3 contains 15 residues. The CDR3 loop reads CAWSYLGGPTYEQYF. The DNA of the CDR3 is TGTGCCTGGAGTTACCTCGGTGGTCCTACCTACGAGCAGTACTTC.

Many counts were recorded for this clonotype. The rearrangement uses TRBV6-2 or TRBV6-3 and TRBJ2-1; the D is unclear. The V end was cut by 2 bases, the J end by 7 bases, with 6 bases between. This CDR3 region has 12 residues. Germline V gives CDR1 MNHEY, CDR2 SVGEGT. As DNA, the CDR3 is TGTGCCAGCAGTTACGGCCAGAATGAGCAGTTCTTC. Amino acid sequence: CASSYGQNEQFF.

This clonotype was counted at least ten times. V and J are TRBV5-1 and TRBJ1-1; D not resolved. V was shortened by 2 bases and J by 4 bases, with 12 bases between the two germline ends. CDR1 is SGHRS, CDR2 YFSETQ, per germline. This CDR3 has 14 residues. In DNA, the CDR3 is TGCGCCAGCAGCTTACTCGAACTGGGCACTGAAGCTTTCTTT. Amino acid sequence: CASSLLELGTEAFF.

This clonotype was seen ten or more times. This chain connects TRBV6-2 or TRBV6-3 to TRBJ1-1; D call uncertain. The CDR3 totals 16 residues. Germline loops: CDR1 MNHEY, CDR2 SVGEGT. The V end lost 6 bases, the J end lost 3 bases, and 20 bases lay between the germline ends. The CDR3 is CASSGRIVNGDTEAFF. DNA of the CDR3: TGTGCCAGCAGCGGACGGATTGTAAACGGGGACACTGAAGCTTTCTTT.

This clonotype was found once. The rearrangement uses TRBV10-2 and TRBJ2-7, with D unclear. The length of the CDR3 is 13 residues. Germline lookup yields CDR1 WSHSY and CDR2 SAAADI. The V gene lost 6 bases and the J gene lost 2 bases, with 11 bases spanning the gap. The CDR3, as DNA: TGCGCCAGCAGGGGCAGGCATCCCTACGAGCAGTACTTC. Amino acids: CASRGRHPYEQYF.

This clonotype occurred many times. The chain carries TRBV5-1 and TRBJ2-1, with D tentatively TRBD2 (6 bases). Germline values: CDR1 SGHRS, CDR2 YFSETQ. The CDR3 loop spans 13 amino acids. Trimming took off 1 base at V and 9 bases at J, with 11 bases between the two ends. The CDR3 DNA sequence: TGCGCCAGCAGCTTGTATAGCGGACGTGAGCAGTTCTTC. Translation gives CASSLYSGREQFF. The full variable domain, completed using reference TRBV5-1 and TRBJ2-1, is KAGVTQTPRYLIKTRGQQVTLSCSPISGHRSVSWYQQTPGQGLQFLFEYFSETQRNKGNFPGRFSGRQFSNSRSEMNVSTLELGDSALYLCASSLYSGREQFFGPGTRLTVL.

This clonotype was seen ten or more times. The V gene is TRBV29-1, the J gene TRBJ2-7; TRBD2 agrees at 7 bases. Germline trimming cut 3 bases from V and 2 bases from J; bases unmatched to any gene: 7. In germline, CDR1 is SQVTM, CDR2 ANQGSEA. This CDR3 contains 14 residues. The CDR3 sequence is CSVDGLVGTYEQYF. The CDR3 DNA reads TGCAGCGTTGACGGACTAGTGGGGACCTACGAGCAGTACTTC.

This clonotype was observed at least ten times. The chain combines TRBV6-5 with TRBJ2-6, with D possibly TRBD2 on 5 matching bases. V was shortened by 0 bases and J by 0 bases, with 15 bases between the two germline ends. CDR3 size: 19 residues. Germline values: CDR1 MNHEY, CDR2 SVGAGI. CDR3 sequence: CASSYSRGFESSGANVLTF. CDR3 bases: TGTGCCAGCAGTTACTCGAGAGGGTTCGAAAGCTCTGGGGCCAACGTCCTGACTTTC.

As concerns this clonotype: A much larger clone differs from this one at a single base, so this may be a read error. The chain employs TRBV7-2 and TRBJ2-1; TRBD2 matches 9 bases. CDR3 length: 15 amino acids. Germline V gene lookup returns CDR1 SGHTA and CDR2 FQGNSA. The J segment lost 4 bases and the V segment lost 5 bases, leaving 6 bases of the junction unmatched. The CDR3 loop is CASSALAGRYNEQFF. The DNA for the CDR3 is TGTGCCAGCAGCGCCCTAGCGGGGAGATACAATGAGCAGTTCTTC. The whole variable domain, remainder taken from reference TRBV7-2 and TRBJ2-1, is GAGVSQSPSNKVTEKGKDVELRCDPISGHTALYWYRQSLGQGLEFLIYFQGNSAPDKSGLPSDRFSAERTGGSVSTLTIQRTQQEDSAVYLCASSALAGRYNEQFFGPGTRLTVL.

This clonotype was detected many times. This chain uses TRBV7-2 with TRBJ2-1, with D hard to call. Per germline, CDR1 SGHTA and CDR2 FQGNSA. The length of the CDR3 is 13 residues. Trimming pared 4 bases from V and 8 bases from J, leaving 12 bases between. CDR3 amino acids: CASSSPPFDEQFF. Here the CDR3 DNA reads TGTGCCAGCAGCTCCCCCCCGTTCGATGAGCAGTTCTTC.

This clonotype was seen repeatedly, ten times or more. This chain joins TRBV12-3 or TRBV12-4 and TRBJ2-5; TRBD2 aligns across 14 bases. The CDR3 has 15 residues. Germline trimming cut 5 bases from V and 5 bases from J; bases unmatched to any gene: 4. The CDR3 DNA reads as TGTGCCAGCAGTCTGACTAGCGGGGGGGCCGAGACCCAGTACTTC. Translated, it gives CASSLTSGGAETQYF.

The sample holds many counts of this clonotype. This chain links TRBV7-9 with TRBJ2-3, with 10 bases lining up with TRBD2. Germline V CDR1 and CDR2: SEHNR, FQNEAQ (reference sequence). V lost 5 bases to trimming and J lost 5 bases; unmatched junction nucleotides: 7. This CDR3 has 15 amino acids. CDR3 protein: CASSQYEREGDTQYF. In DNA, the CDR3 is TGTGCCAGCAGCCAGTACGAGCGGGAGGGAGATACGCAGTATTTT.

This clonotype was seen many times. The chain combines TRBV5-1 with TRBJ2-5, with D perhaps being TRBD1 or TRBD2 (5 bases each). This CDR3 is 14 amino acids long. Trimming pared 2 bases from V and 3 bases from J, leaving 11 bases between. The V gene's germline CDR1 is SGHRS and CDR2 YFSETQ. CDR3 sequence reads: CASSFRDRKETQYF. CDR3 nucleotide sequence: TGCGCCAGCAGCTTCCGGGACCGAAAAGAGACCCAGTACTTC.

About this clonotype itself: One base away lies a much larger clone, so this may be a sequencing read error. The chain combines TRBV19 with TRBJ2-1; 7 nucleotides align to TRBD2. Germline V CDR1 and CDR2: LNHDA, SQIVND (reference sequence). There are 14 residues in the CDR3. The CDR3 protein is CASSSSGLTTSAIF. CDR3 nucleotides: TGTGCCAGTAGTAGCTCGGGACTAACAACGTCAGCTATCTTC. Drawing the rest from reference TRBV19 and TRBJ2-1, the complete variable domain is DGGITQSPKYLFRKEGQNVTLSCEQNLNHDAMYWYRQDPGQGLRLIYYSQIVNDFQKGDIAEGYSVSREKKESFPLTVTSAQKNPTAFYLCASSSSGLTTSAIFGPGTRLTVL.

Comments on this clonotype: It may be a read error: a sequence one base away is much more abundant. The chain has TRBV27 and TRBJ1-1; D may be TRBD1 (5 bases). The ends were cut back, 5 bases at V and 5 bases at J, with 15 bases in the middle. Germline lookup yields CDR1 MNHEY and CDR2 SMNVEV (reference sequence). This CDR3 has 14 amino acids. The CDR3 sequence: CASSRDHGGTEAFF. Here the CDR3 DNA reads TGTGCCAGCAGTAGGGACCATGGGGGAACTGAAGCTTTCTTT.

In the case of this clonotype: A much larger clone differs from this one at a single base, so this may be a read error. The chain couples TRBV6-2 or TRBV6-3 to TRBJ2-3, with D perhaps TRBD1 or TRBD2 (5 bases each). CDR3 length: 13 amino acids. The V gene's germline CDR1 is MNHEY and CDR2 SVGEGT. CDR3 region: CARSFWGKDTQYF. The CDR3 region has the DNA TGTGCCCGCAGTTTCTGGGGGAAAGATACGCAGTATTTT.

This clonotype was detected ten times or more. The chain links TRBV13 to TRBJ1-1, with a weak D call TRBD1 (6 bases). The CDR3 sequence is 14 residues long. The germline V gene has CDR1 PRHDT and CDR2 FYEKMQ (reference sequence). The V gene lost 4 bases and the J gene lost 1 base, with 10 bases spanning the gap. For the CDR3, the DNA is TGTGCCAGCAGCTCACCGGACAGGAACACTGAAGCTTTCTTT. This sequence encodes CASSSPDRNTEAFF.

For this clonotype: This may be a read error: a much more frequent sequence differs by one nucleotide. V gene TRBV5-6 combines with J gene TRBJ2-6; D gene ambiguous. The CDR3 covers 16 residues. Between the trimmed V and J ends, which lost 2 bases and 0 bases, there was a span of 9 bases. The V gene's germline CDR1 is SGHDT and CDR2 YYEEEE. The CDR3 reads CASSFLHISGANVLTF. The CDR3 nucleotides are TGTGCCAGCAGCTTTCTCCACATCTCTGGGGCCAACGTCCTGACTTTC.

This clonotype was recorded many times. The chain combines TRBV6-6 with TRBJ2-3; 10 bases match TRBD2. There are 17 residues in the CDR3. Unmatched junction bases numbered 7, after V lost 2 bases and J lost 2 bases. Per the germline V gene, CDR1 is MNHNY and CDR2 is SVGAGI (reference sequence). The CDR3 loop reads CASSYLRLAGTTDTQYF. In DNA, the CDR3 is TGTGCCAGCAGTTACCTTCGACTAGCGGGTACCACAGATACGCAGTATTTT.

This clonotype was observed many times. The chain recombines TRBV2 with TRBJ2-2; the match to TRBD1 covers 11 bases. Germline values: CDR1 SNHLY, CDR2 FYNNEI. The CDR3 extends over 16 amino acids. Trimming removed 4 bases from V and 5 bases from J; junction bases left unmatched: 6. The CDR3: CASSGSGTGGTGELFF. The DNA of the CDR3 is TGTGCCAGCAGTGGTTCCGGGACAGGGGGTACCGGGGAGCTGTTTTTT.

There are many counts of this clonotype. The rearrangement joins TRBV7-9 to TRBJ2-2; no firm D call. Germline CDR1 and CDR2: SEHNR and FQNEAQ (reference sequence). V dropped 3 bases and J dropped 5 bases, with 4 bases sitting between them. This CDR3 comprises 12 residues. The CDR3 bases are TGTGCCAGCAGCTTTCGGACCGGGGAGCTGTTTTTT. Its protein is CASSFRTGELFF.

Only a few counts were recorded for this clonotype. One end of the junction fails to match germline, which may point to a read error. The chain joins TRBV24-1 to TRBJ2-2, with D unresolved. Germline CDR1 KGHDR, CDR2 SFDVKD. The CDR3 is made up of 13 amino acids. CDR3 sequence: CASSISSGGELFF. Written as DNA, the CDR3 is TGTGCCTCCAGTATAAGCTCAGGCGGGGAGCTGTTTTTT.

The V gene is TRBV9, the J gene TRBJ2-3; 12 positions match TRBD2. The germline gives CDR1 SGDLS, CDR2 YYNGEE. J lost 6 bases, V lost 7 bases, and 9 bases had no gene match. CDR3 length: 15 amino acids. For the CDR3, the DNA is TGTGCCAGCGGCAGGACTAGCGGGGCTTCCGATACGCAGTATTTT. Its translation: CASGRTSGASDTQYF.

This clonotype was seen at least ten times. The gene calls are TRBV7-9 and TRBJ1-2, with 11 bases identical to TRBD1. J lost 8 bases, V lost 8 bases, and 4 bases had no gene match. Germline lookup yields CDR1 SEHNR and CDR2 FQNEAQ (reference sequence). This CDR3 contains 12 residues. The CDR3 reads CASSDRGRGYTF. The CDR3 DNA reads TGTGCCAGCTCGGACAGGGGGCGCGGCTACACCTTC.

Details on this clonotype: This may be a read error: a much more frequent sequence differs by one nucleotide. The rearrangement joins TRBV20-1 to TRBJ2-4; D possibly corresponds to TRBD2 (5 bases). Germline V gene data show CDR1 as DFQATT and CDR2 as SNEGSKA (reference sequence). The CDR3 loop spans 14 amino acids. As DNA, the CDR3 is TGCGGTGCTAGACGGGGATATGCCAAAAACATTCAGTACTTC. Translation: CGARRGYAKNIQYF.

This clonotype was found many times. The chain has TRBV29-1 and TRBJ2-5; D possibly corresponds to TRBD1 (5 bases). The ends were cut back, 0 bases at V and 2 bases at J, with 16 bases in the middle. Germline V CDR1 and CDR2: SQVTM, ANQGSEA. The CDR3 totals 16 residues. The CDR3 is CSVEDQRGIEQETQYF. CDR3 bases: TGCAGCGTTGAAGATCAAAGGGGAATAGAGCAAGAGACCCAGTACTTC.

This clonotype has ten or more counts. The rearrangement joins TRBV11-2 to TRBJ2-1; D is possibly TRBD1 (6 bases). V was cut by 6 bases and J by 0 bases, with 12 bases left in between. Germline CDR1 reads SGHAT; CDR2 reads FQNNGV. The CDR3 length is 15 residues. The CDR3 loop is CASRPGQSSYNEQFF. DNA for the CDR3: TGTGCCAGCAGACCGGGACAAAGCTCCTACAATGAGCAGTTCTTC.

On this clonotype: At one end the junction does not follow the germline gene, possibly because of a read error. The CDR3 protein is CASYPGTSFTPDTQHF. CDR3 DNA sequence: TGTGCCAGTTACCCCGGGACTAGCTTTACTCCAGATACGCAGCACTTT. The rearrangement joins TRBV27 to TRBJ2-3; 9 bases line up with TRBD2. The germline gives CDR1 MNHEY, CDR2 SMNVEV (reference sequence). The CDR3 consists of 16 residues.

This clonotype was picked up many times. CDR3 sequence reads: CASSRFRNQPQHF. Written as DNA, the CDR3 is TGCGCCAGCAGCCGCTTTCGGAATCAGCCCCAGCATTTT. The J gene is TRBJ1-5, the V gene TRBV4-3; D call uncertain. Trimming took off 4 bases at V and 4 bases at J, with 8 bases between the two ends. CDR1 and CDR2 (germline): LGHNA, YSLEER. The length of the CDR3 is 13 residues.